These 22 T cell receptor beta chains were sequenced from one sample in a study of blood T cell repertoires in COVID-19. Using immunoSEQ multiplex PCR, the repertoire was profiled, and TCRdb retains in-frame clones only, with some absent. Of about 310,000 clones in the sample, over 75% were seen once. The sample comprised peripheral blood. These receptors were collected from a man between 50 and 59 years old with active or convalescent COVID-19.

The V gene is TRBV2, the J gene TRBJ1-5; D remains unclear. Germline CDR1 reads SNHLY; CDR2 reads FYNNEI. V dropped 1 base and J dropped 4 bases, with 11 bases sitting between them. CDR3 length equals 15 residues. CDR3 sequence: CASSEEFSGNQPQHF. The DNA for the CDR3 is TGTGCCAGCAGTGAAGAATTTTCAGGAAATCAGCCCCAGCATTTT.

V is TRBV7-8 and J is TRBJ1-5; the D gene is possibly TRBD1 (5 bases). The ends were cut back, 6 bases at V and 5 bases at J, with 14 bases in the middle. Germline V lookup: CDR1 SGHVS, CDR2 FQNEAQ. The CDR3 extends over 14 amino acids. The CDR3 here is CASSLTDTDQPQHF. The CDR3 coding sequence is TGTGCCAGCAGTCTTACGGACACCGATCAGCCCCAGCATTTT.

J is TRBJ1-1 and V is TRBV11-2, with 8 bases that match TRBD1. J gave up 4 bases and V 4 bases, and 5 bases lay outside the gene matches. CDR3 length equals 14 residues. Germline CDR1 reads SGHAT; CDR2 reads FQNNGV. The CDR3 loop is CASSSGQGGTEAFF. In DNA form, the CDR3 reads TGTGCCAGCAGCTCCGGACAGGGCGGCACTGAAGCTTTCTTT.

The rearrangement uses TRBV28 and TRBJ2-2, with D tentatively TRBD1 (7 bases). Trimming removed 4 bases at V and 4 bases at J, with 13 bases between. The CDR3 contains 15 residues. The germline V gene encodes CDR1 MDHEN and CDR2 SYDVKM. The CDR3 DNA reads TGTGCCAGCAGTTCAGGGGGGAGAAGCACCGGGGAGCTGTTTTTT. Protein product: CASSSGGRSTGELFF.

To note about this clone: Other DNA sequences in this specimen translate into the identical CDR3. The V and J genes are TRBV18 and TRBJ2-1; 11 nucleotides align to TRBD1. CDR1 KGHSH and CDR2 LQKENI come from the germline V gene. The J segment lost 3 bases and the V segment lost 3 bases, leaving 1 base of the junction unmatched. CDR3 length equals 15 residues. The CDR3 sequence: CASSPGTGGYNEQFF. The CDR3 DNA follows: TGTGCCAGCTCACCCGGGACAGGGGGCTACAATGAGCAGTTCTTC.

V is TRBV13 and J is TRBJ2-7, with D unclear. This CDR3 has 14 amino acids. Per the germline V gene, CDR1 is PRHDT and CDR2 is FYEKMQ (reference sequence). V lost 2 bases and J 1 base, leaving 9 bases between the germline ends. CDR3 sequence (DNA): TGTGCCAGCAGCTTACTCGCGTTGTCCTACGAGCAGTACTTC. It specifies CASSLLALSYEQYF.

The V gene is TRBV5-1, the J gene TRBJ2-2; D may be TRBD2 (6 bases). The CDR3 contains 15 residues. Trimming cost V 2 bases and J 7 bases, with 15 bases left between them. CDR1 is SGHRS, CDR2 YFSETQ, per germline. This CDR3 reads CASSLSGTRLGELFF. CDR3 coding DNA: TGCGCCAGCAGCTTATCCGGGACTCGGCTCGGGGAGCTGTTTTTT. Full variable domain (missing parts from reference TRBV5-1 and TRBJ2-2): KAGVTQTPRYLIKTRGQQVTLSCSPISGHRSVSWYQQTPGQGLQFLFEYFSETQRNKGNFPGRFSGRQFSNSRSEMNVSTLELGDSALYLCASSLSGTRLGELFFGEGSRLTVL.

The genes are TRBV20-1 and TRBJ1-2; D not resolved. Germline V lookup: CDR1 DFQATT, CDR2 SNEGSKA (reference sequence). The CDR3 is 11 residues long. For the CDR3, the DNA is TGCACGCCCAAAGCTATGTATGGCTACACCTTC. Encoded protein: CTPKAMYGYTF.

The chain recombines TRBV28 with TRBJ2-7, with unresolved D. The CDR3 consists of 15 residues. V was cut by 3 bases and J by 2 bases, with 14 bases left in between. CDR1 MDHEN and CDR2 SYDVKM come from the germline V gene. CDR3 in amino acids: CASSFSLNPAYEQYF. In nucleotides, the CDR3 is TGTGCCAGCAGTTTTAGTCTGAACCCCGCCTACGAGCAGTACTTC.

The chain links TRBV19 to TRBJ1-1; 7 bases agree with TRBD1. Trimming took 7 bases from V and 5 from J; bases not matched to a gene: 7. There are 13 residues in the CDR3. Looked up from germline, CDR1 is LNHDA and CDR2 is SQIVND (reference sequence). The CDR3, as DNA: TGTGCCAGTAATAGGGGGCTAGGGACTGAAGCTTTCTTT. This translates into CASNRGLGTEAFF. Together with reference TRBV19 and TRBJ1-1, the CDR3 gives the full variable domain: DGGITQSPKYLFRKEGQNVTLSCEQNLNHDAMYWYRQDPGQGLRLIYYSQIVNDFQKGDIAEGYSVSREKKESFPLTVTSAQKNPTAFYLCASNRGLGTEAFFGQGTRLTVV.

The V call is TRBV10-3, the J call TRBJ2-7; 14 bases line up with TRBD2. The germline V gene encodes CDR1 ENHRY and CDR2 SYGVKD. Trimming cost V 4 bases and J 2 bases; bases outside gene matches: 4. The CDR3 covers 16 residues. The CDR3 region is CAISAPTSGGAYEQYF. The CDR3 nucleotides read TGTGCCATCAGTGCCCCGACTAGCGGGGGGGCCTACGAGCAGTACTTC.

The chain is built from TRBV5-1 and TRBJ2-1; tentative D call: TRBD2 (5 bases). V gave up 3 bases and J gave up 8 bases, with 9 bases separating them. The germline gives CDR1 SGHRS, CDR2 YFSETQ. This CDR3 contains 12 residues. The CDR3 sequence: CASSSRGDEQFF. DNA for the CDR3: TGCGCCAGCAGCTCCCGGGGAGATGAGCAGTTCTTC.

The chain has TRBV7-6 and TRBJ1-2; 9 nucleotides agree with TRBD1. The CDR3 sequence is 15 residues long. V shed 5 bases, J shed 4 bases, and the junction held 8 bases outside the gene matches. The V gene's germline CDR1 is SGHVS and CDR2 FNYEAQ. The CDR3 spells CASSLEGTGPYGYTF. For the CDR3, the DNA is TGTGCCAGCAGCCTTGAAGGGACAGGGCCCTATGGCTACACCTTC.

For the CDR3, the DNA is TGTGCCTGGAACCGAGACAGGGGACGAAGGCTGAACACTGAAGCTTTCTTT. Translation gives CAWNRDRGRRLNTEAFF. The gene calls are TRBV30 and TRBJ1-1; TRBD1 matches at 8 bases. The CDR3 runs 17 residues. V dropped 4 bases and J dropped 0; count of bases not matched to a gene: 13. The germline gives CDR1 GTSNPN, CDR2 SVGIG (reference sequence).

This chain connects TRBV27 to TRBJ2-7; D gene uncertain. Germline V gene lookup returns CDR1 MNHEY and CDR2 SMNVEV (reference sequence). The germline V and J ends were trimmed by 3 bases and 5 bases, with 14 bases remaining between them. CDR3 length: 14 residues. The CDR3 bases are TGTGCCAGCAGTTTTCAGTACTCCCAGGACGAGCAGTACTTC. Translation gives CASSFQYSQDEQYF.

V gene TRBV7-2 combines with J gene TRBJ1-4; D might be TRBD1 (6 bases). V was cut by 5 bases and J by 8 bases, with 15 bases left in between. There are 14 residues in the CDR3. Per the germline V gene, CDR1 is SGHTA and CDR2 is FQGNSA. The CDR3 DNA reads as TGTGCCAGCAGCGTGAGGGGGATTCAGGAAAAACTGTTTTTT. Translation: CASSVRGIQEKLFF. Variable domain in full (rest from reference TRBV7-2 and TRBJ1-4): GAGVSQSPSNKVTEKGKDVELRCDPISGHTALYWYRQSLGQGLEFLIYFQGNSAPDKSGLPSDRFSAERTGGSVSTLTIQRTQQEDSAVYLCASSVRGIQEKLFFGSGTQLSVL.

The chain employs TRBV2 and TRBJ1-5; D possibly corresponds to TRBD1 (6 bases). The CDR3 length is 16 residues. CDR1 and CDR2 from the germline V gene are SNHLY and FYNNEI. Trimming pared 2 bases from V and 2 bases from J, leaving 13 bases between. CDR3 protein: CASSELWDKRNQPQHF. In nucleotides, the CDR3 is TGTGCCAGCAGTGAACTTTGGGACAAACGCAATCAGCCCCAGCATTTT. Filled out from reference TRBV2 and TRBJ1-5, the complete variable domain reads EPEVTQTPSHQVTQMGQEVILRCVPISNHLYFYWYRQILGQKVEFLVSFYNNEISEKSEIFDDQFSVERPDGSNFTLKIRSTKLEDSAMYFCASSELWDKRNQPQHFGDGTRLSIL.

The chain carries TRBV15 and TRBJ2-2, with a possible D match to TRBD1 (6 bases). Germline CDR1 reads LNHNV; CDR2 reads YYDKDF (reference sequence). The CDR3 is made up of 15 amino acids. V dropped 3 bases and J dropped 1 base, with 9 bases sitting between them. The CDR3 DNA sequence: TGTGCCACCAGCAGGGAGACAGGGAACACCGGGGAGCTGTTTTTT. Its translation: CATSRETGNTGELFF.

The chain is built from TRBV5-5 and TRBJ1-6, with 8 bases identical to TRBD1. Trimming took 2 bases from V and 8 from J; bases not matched to a gene: 6. CDR3 size: 15 residues. Germline V gene data show CDR1 as SGHKS and CDR2 as YYEKEE (reference sequence). The CDR3 is CASSFSQGADSPLHF. CDR3 sequence (DNA): TGTGCCAGCAGCTTTTCGCAGGGGGCGGATTCACCCCTCCACTTT.

The chain employs TRBV9 and TRBJ1-1; D is unresolved. The CDR3 is 15 residues long. The V and J ends lost 3 bases and 7 bases respectively, with 19 bases between them. Germline CDR1 is SGDLS and CDR2 is YYNGEE. Written as DNA, the CDR3 is TGTGCCAGCAGCGCCCTCCAGGCAGCCGAACATGAAGCTTTCTTT. Translated, it gives CASSALQAAEHEAFF.

The J gene is TRBJ1-5, the V gene TRBV6-1; D gene ambiguous. CDR3 length equals 14 residues. V lost 1 base, J lost 5 bases, and 9 bases lay in between. Germline assignment: CDR1 MNHNS and CDR2 SASEGT. The DNA for the CDR3 is TGTGCCAGCAGTGAAGGGACTCCCTATCAGCCCCAGCATTTT. Amino acids: CASSEGTPYQPQHF.

The chain uses TRBV5-1 and TRBJ2-5, with a tentative D call TRBD1 (6 bases). Germline values: CDR1 SGHRS, CDR2 YFSETQ. V gave up 0 bases and J gave up 2 bases, with 11 bases separating them. The CDR3 runs 15 residues. In DNA, the CDR3 is TGCGCCAGCAGCTTGGGGACAGCTAAACAAGAGACCCAGTACTTC. It specifies CASSLGTAKQETQYF. Looking up the rest from reference TRBV5-1 and TRBJ2-5 gives the full variable domain: KAGVTQTPRYLIKTRGQQVTLSCSPISGHRSVSWYQQTPGQGLQFLFEYFSETQRNKGNFPGRFSGRQFSNSRSEMNVSTLELGDSALYLCASSLGTAKQETQYFGPGTRLLVL.